The 3 T cell receptor beta chains below come from one sample, sequenced in a study of OX40 agonist ivuxolimab in advanced cancers. The library came from the immunoSEQ multiplex PCR assay. Held by TCRdb, this immuneACCESS table contains in-frame sequences only and omits some clones. Under half of the omission traces to an unresolved V gene where checked; the cause of the rest is unknown. The sample includes around 100,000 clones, with about 91% observed a single time. The ten largest clones take up around 0.3% of the sample. Sequenced here: CD4+ or CD8+ T cells sorted from blood, sampled in a trial of the OX40 agonist ivuxolimab. These receptors all come from an adult with an advanced solid tumor such as melanoma, head and neck, liver or kidney cancer.

The CDR3 bases are TGTGCCAGCAGCCCTCCGGGGGCGGCTAACTACGAGCAGTACTTC. The encoded protein is CASSPPGAANYEQYF. V is TRBV28 and J is TRBJ2-7, with D possibly called TRBD1 or TRBD2 (6 bases each). Germline CDR1 and CDR2: MDHEN and SYDVKM. This CDR3 has 15 amino acids. Trimming pared 6 bases from V and 3 bases from J, leaving 18 bases between. The full variable domain, with the rest looked up from reference TRBV28 and TRBJ2-7, is DVKVTQSSRYLVKRTGEKVFLECVQDMDHENMFWYRQDPGLGLRLIYFSYDVKMKEKGDIPEGYSVSREKKERFSLILESASTNQTSMYLCASSPPGAANYEQYFGPGTRLTVT.

V usage is TRBV21-1 and J usage is TRBJ1-3; the DNA was not used to check the table's D call, TRBD1. TRBV21-1 is designated a pseudogene. The CDR3 has 15 residues. The DNA of the CDR3 is TGTGCCAGCAGCATCAGGGGGATATCTGGAAACACCATATATTTT. Protein sequence: CASSIRGISGNTIYF.

This clone came up once. The rearrangement uses TRBV7-8 and TRBJ2-5, with a weak D call TRBD2 (5 bases). V lost 3 bases, J lost 3 bases, and 17 bases lay in between. The CDR3 spans 16 residues. Germline V lookup: CDR1 SGHVS, CDR2 FQNEAQ. As DNA, the CDR3 is TGTGCCAGCAGCTTTTATGAGGGTCAGCTGAAAGAGACCCAGTACTTC. This gives the protein CASSFYEGQLKETQYF.